This TCR beta chain derives from a study of naive and memory T cell subsets. Four PCR rounds used nested alpha and beta constant region primers plus the SP2 primer. TCRdb re-derived calls from the 5' RACE reads in MiXCR, one entry per CDR3 protein. The sample records more than 55,000 distinct CDR3 sequences, about 7.1% being singletons. The CDR3 extends over 15 amino acids. Germline-derived CDR1 and CDR2 are SGHTA and FQGTGA. Trimming took off 5 bases at V and 7 bases at J, with 20 bases between the two ends. A UMI-containing oligonucleotide was joined by 3' ligation to the TCR cDNA template. The chain is built from TRBV7-3 and TRBJ1-2, with D perhaps matching TRBD1 (6 bases). This TCR came from a female donor in good health. The CDR3 region is CASSPQGTSPIGYTF. CDR3 DNA: TGTGCCAGCAGCCCACAGGGCACCTCTCCCATTGGCTACACCTTC.